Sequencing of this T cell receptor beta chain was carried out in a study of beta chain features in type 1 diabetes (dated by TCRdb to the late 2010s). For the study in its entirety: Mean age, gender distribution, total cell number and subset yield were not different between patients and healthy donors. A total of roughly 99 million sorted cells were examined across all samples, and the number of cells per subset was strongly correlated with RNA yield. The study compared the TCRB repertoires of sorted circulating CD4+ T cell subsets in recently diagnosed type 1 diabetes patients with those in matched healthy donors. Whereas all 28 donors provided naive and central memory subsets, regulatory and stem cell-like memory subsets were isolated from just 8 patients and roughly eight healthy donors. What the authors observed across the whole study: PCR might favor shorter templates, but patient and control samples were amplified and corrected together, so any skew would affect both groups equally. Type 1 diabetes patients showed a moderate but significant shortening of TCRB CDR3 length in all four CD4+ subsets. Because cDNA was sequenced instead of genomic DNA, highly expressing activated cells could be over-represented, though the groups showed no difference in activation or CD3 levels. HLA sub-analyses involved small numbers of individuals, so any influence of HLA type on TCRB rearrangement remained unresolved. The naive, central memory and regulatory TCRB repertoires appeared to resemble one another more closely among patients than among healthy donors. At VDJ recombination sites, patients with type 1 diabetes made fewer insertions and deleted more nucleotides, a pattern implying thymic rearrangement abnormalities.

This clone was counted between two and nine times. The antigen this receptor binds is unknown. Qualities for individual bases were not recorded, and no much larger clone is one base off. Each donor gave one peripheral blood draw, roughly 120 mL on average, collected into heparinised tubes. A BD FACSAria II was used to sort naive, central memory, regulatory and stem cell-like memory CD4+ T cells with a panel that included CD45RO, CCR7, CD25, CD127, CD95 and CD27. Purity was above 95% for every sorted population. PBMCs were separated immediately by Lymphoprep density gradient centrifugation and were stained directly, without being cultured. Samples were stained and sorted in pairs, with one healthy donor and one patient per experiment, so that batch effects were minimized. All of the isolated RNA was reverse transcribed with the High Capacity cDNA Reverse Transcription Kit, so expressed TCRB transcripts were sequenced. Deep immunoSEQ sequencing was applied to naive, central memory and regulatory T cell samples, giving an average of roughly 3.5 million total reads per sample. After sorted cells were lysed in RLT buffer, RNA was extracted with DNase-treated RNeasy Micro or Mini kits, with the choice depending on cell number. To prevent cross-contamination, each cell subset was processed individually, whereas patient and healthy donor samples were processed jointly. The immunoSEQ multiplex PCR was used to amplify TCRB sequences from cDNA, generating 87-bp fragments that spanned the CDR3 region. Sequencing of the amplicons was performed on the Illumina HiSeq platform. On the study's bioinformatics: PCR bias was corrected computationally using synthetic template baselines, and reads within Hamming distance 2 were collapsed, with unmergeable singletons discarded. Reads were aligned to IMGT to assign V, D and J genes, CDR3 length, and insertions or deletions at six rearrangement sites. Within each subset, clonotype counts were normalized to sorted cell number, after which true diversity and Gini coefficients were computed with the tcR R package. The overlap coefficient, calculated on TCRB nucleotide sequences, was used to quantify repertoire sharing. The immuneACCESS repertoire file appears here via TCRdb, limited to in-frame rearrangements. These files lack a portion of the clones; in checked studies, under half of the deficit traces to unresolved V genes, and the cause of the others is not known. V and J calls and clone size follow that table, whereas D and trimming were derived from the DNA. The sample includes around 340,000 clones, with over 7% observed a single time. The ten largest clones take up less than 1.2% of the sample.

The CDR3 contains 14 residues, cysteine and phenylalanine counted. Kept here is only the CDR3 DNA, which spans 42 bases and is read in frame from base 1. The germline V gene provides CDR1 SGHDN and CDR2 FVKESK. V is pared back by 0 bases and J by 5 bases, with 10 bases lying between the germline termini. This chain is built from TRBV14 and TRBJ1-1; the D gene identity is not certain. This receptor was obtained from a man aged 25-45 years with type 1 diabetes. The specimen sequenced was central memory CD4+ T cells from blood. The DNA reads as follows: TGTGCCAGCAGCCAAGACCTGGTTCGTACTGAAGCTTTCTTT. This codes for CASSQDLVRTEAFF.